This T cell receptor beta chain was identified in a study of blood T cell repertoires in COVID-19 (dated by TCRdb to the early 2020s). With respect to the entire study: Collaborator samples came from the United States, Italy and Spain and covered acute and convalescent phases of COVID-19. The material from the prospective study consisted of cDNA or gDNA derived from T cells, B-cell-depleted T cells, or PBMCs. Subjects who had been exposed to COVID-19, were actively infected with it, or had recovered from it provided the deeply sampled blood TCRbeta repertoires that made up the dataset. The repertoires were made available in a free public database intended to serve as a resource for research on the immune response to SARS-CoV-2. Samples were obtained from the ongoing ImmuneRACE study (first 160 participants) and from about 1,300 subjects provided by 6 global collaborators. A de-identified subject ID, COVID-19 status, age in years and sex were almost always included in the sample metadata. HLA class I and class II types, where available, came from metadata supplied by the sample provider rather than from assay-based typing. Study-level results and caveats: How much clinical and demographic metadata was included differed by source and by participant, and the metadata was provided uncurated.

One collaborating source in Seattle enrolled patients during active infection and followed them longitudinally through the course of disease. Whole blood was collected in K2EDTA tubes by collaborating institutions according to the institutions' own protocols. For TCRbeta analysis, collaborators shipped samples as frozen whole blood, isolated PBMCs, or DNA extracted from either of those sample types. A note on this clone: No cognate antigen has been identified for it. Nothing much larger sits one base from this clone, and base qualities are not available.

TCRbeta CDR3 regions were amplified from genomic DNA by means of the immunoSEQ Assay, a bias-controlled multiplex PCR. The original pipeline was this. Nucleated cell counts per sample were estimated from amplification of reference gene primers within the assay. To quantify the absolute abundance of each unique TCRbeta CDR3 rearrangement, sequence reads were collapsed and filtered. Productive Simpson clonality was computed per sample as the square root of Simpson's diversity index over productive rearrangements. TCRdb carries this immuneACCESS record with in-frame sequences only. Its versions omit some clonotypes, under half of them owing to an unresolved V gene in the studies checked, with the rest unexplained. V and J calls and clone size follow that table, whereas D and trimming were derived from the DNA. A total of 90,000 or so clones appear in this sample, 75% to 90% of them only once. The ten largest clones represent about 4.9% of the sample.

Spanning cysteine to phenylalanine, the CDR3 consists of 16 amino acids. The DNA shown is the 48-base CDR3, in frame from base 1. Here V drops 6 bases and J drops 4 bases, and the junction holds 9 bases not matched to any gene. CDR1 and CDR2, per the germline V gene, are MDHEN and SYDVKM. This clonotype was sampled from a man between 60 and 75 years old with COVID-19, enrolled during active disease. Sequencing input: peripheral blood. The sequence links TRBV28 to TRBJ2-3; TRBD2 matches 11 bases in the middle. The CDR3 in this case is CASSPTSGSWADTQYF. At the DNA level, the sequence is TGTGCCAGCAGCCCTACTAGCGGGAGCTGGGCAGATACGCAGTATTTT.